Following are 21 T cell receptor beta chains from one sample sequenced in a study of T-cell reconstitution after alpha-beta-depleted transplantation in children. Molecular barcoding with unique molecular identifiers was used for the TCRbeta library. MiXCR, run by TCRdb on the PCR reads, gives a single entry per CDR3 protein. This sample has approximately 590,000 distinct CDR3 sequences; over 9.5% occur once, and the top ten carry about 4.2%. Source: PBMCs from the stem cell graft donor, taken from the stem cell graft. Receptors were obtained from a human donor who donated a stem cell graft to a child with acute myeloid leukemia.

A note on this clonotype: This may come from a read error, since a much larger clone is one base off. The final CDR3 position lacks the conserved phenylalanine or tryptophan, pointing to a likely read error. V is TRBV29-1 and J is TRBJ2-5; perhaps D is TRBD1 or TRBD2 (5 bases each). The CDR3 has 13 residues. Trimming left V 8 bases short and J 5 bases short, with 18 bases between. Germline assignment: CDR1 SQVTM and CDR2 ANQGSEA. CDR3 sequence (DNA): TGCAGCTACGGACTCCTGGGGACGGAGACCCAGTACTCC. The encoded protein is CSYGLLGTETQYS.

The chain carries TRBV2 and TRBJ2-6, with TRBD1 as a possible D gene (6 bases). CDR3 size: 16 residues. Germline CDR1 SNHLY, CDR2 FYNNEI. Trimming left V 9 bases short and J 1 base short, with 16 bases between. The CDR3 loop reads CASNDRRSSGANVLTF. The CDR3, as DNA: TGTGCCAGTAATGACAGGCGCTCTTCTGGGGCCAACGTCCTGACTTTC. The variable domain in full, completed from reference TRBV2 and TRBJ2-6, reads EPEVTQTPSHQVTQMGQEVILRCVPISNHLYFYWYRQILGQKVEFLVSFYNNEISEKSEIFDDQFSVERPDGSNFTLKIRSTKLEDSAMYFCASNDRRSSGANVLTFGAGSRLTVL.

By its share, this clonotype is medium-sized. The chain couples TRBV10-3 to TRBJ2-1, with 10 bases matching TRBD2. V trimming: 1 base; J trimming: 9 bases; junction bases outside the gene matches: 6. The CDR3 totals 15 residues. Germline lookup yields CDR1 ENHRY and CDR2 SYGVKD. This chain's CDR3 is CAISEWASGSVEQFF. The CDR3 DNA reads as TGTGCCATCAGTGAGTGGGCTAGCGGGAGCGTTGAGCAGTTCTTC.

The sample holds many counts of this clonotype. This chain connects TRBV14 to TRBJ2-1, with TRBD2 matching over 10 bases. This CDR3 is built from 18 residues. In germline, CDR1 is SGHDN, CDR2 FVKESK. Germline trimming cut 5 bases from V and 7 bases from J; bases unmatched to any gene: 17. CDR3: CASSFRILLAGLGNEQFF. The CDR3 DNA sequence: TGTGCCAGCAGCTTTCGGATCCTACTAGCGGGACTGGGGAATGAGCAGTTCTTC.

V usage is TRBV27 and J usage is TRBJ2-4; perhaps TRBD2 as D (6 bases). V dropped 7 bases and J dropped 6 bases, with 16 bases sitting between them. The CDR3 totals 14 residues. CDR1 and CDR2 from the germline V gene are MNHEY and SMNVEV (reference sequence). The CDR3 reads CASTGGPLGNIQYF. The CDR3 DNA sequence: TGTGCCAGCACCGGAGGGCCTTTGGGAAACATTCAGTACTTC.

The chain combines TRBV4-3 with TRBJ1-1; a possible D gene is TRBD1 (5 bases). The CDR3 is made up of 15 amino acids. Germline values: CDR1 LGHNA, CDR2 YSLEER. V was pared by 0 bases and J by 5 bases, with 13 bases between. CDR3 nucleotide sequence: TGCGCCAGCAGCCAAGATCGGAGGGGTGGGACTGAAGCTTTCTTT. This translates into CASSQDRRGGTEAFF.

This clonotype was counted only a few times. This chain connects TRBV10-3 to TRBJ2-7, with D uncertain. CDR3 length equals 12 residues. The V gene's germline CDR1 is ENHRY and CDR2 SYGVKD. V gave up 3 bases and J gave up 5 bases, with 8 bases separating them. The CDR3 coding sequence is TGTGCCATCAGTGATGGGTATGACGAGCAGTACTTC. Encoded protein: CAISDGYDEQYF.

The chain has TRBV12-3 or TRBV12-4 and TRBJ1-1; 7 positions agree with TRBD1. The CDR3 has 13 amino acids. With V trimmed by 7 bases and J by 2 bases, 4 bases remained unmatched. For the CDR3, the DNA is TGTGCCAGCACCAGGGACAGCAACACTGAAGCTTTCTTT. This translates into CASTRDSNTEAFF.

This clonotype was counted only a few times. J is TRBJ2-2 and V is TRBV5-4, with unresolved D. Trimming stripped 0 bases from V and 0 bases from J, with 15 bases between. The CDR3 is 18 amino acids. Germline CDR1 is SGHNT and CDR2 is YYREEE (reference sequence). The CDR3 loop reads CASSLEFVLATNTGELFF. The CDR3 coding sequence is TGTGCCAGCAGCTTGGAGTTTGTTTTGGCTACGAACACCGGGGAGCTGTTTTTT.

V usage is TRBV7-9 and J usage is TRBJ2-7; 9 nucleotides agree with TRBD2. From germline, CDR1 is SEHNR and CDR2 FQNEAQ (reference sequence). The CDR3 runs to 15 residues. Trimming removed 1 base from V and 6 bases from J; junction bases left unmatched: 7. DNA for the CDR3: TGTGCCAGCAGCTTAGGTGGCGGGACTAGCTCCGAGCAGTACTTC. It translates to CASSLGGGTSSEQYF.

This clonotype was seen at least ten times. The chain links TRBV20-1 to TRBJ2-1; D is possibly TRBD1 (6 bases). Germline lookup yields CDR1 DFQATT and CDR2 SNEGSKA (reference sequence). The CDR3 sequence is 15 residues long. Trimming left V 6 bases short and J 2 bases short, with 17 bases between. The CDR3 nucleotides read TGCAGTGCCATCCCGGACAGCCGCACCTACAATGAGCAGTTCTTC. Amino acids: CSAIPDSRTYNEQFF.

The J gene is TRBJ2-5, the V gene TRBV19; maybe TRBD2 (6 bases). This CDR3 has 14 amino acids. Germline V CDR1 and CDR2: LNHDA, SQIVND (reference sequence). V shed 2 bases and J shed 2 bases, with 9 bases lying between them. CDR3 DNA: TGTGCCAGTAGTATACCCGGGGGTCAAGAGACCCAGTACTTC. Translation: CASSIPGGQETQYF.

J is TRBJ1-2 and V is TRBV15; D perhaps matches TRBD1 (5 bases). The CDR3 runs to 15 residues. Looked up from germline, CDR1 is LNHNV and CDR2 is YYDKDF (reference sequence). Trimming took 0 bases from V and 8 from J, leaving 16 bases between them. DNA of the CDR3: TGTGCCACCAGCAGAGAAGTTGACAGCGCCCTCGGCTACACCTTC. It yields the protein CATSREVDSALGYTF.

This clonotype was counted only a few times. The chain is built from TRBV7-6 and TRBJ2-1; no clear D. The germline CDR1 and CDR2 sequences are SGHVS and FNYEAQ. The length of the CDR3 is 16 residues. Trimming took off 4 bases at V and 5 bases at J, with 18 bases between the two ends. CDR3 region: CASSSRYRSTDNEQFF. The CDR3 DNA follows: TGTGCCAGCAGCTCGAGGTACAGATCCACCGACAATGAGCAGTTCTTC.

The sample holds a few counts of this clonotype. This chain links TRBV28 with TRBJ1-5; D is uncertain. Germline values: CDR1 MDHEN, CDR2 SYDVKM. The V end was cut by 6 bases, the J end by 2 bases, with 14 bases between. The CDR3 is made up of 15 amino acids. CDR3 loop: CASRQASVGNQPQHF. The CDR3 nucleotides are TGTGCCAGCAGGCAAGCTTCGGTGGGCAATCAGCCCCAGCATTTT.

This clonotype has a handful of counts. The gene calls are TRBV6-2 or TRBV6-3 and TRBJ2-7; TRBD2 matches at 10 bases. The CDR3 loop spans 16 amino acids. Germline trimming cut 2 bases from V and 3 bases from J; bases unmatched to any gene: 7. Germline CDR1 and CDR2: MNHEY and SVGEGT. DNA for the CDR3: TGTGCCAGCAGTTACACTCTACTAGCGGGAAACTACGAGCAGTACTTC. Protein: CASSYTLLAGNYEQYF.

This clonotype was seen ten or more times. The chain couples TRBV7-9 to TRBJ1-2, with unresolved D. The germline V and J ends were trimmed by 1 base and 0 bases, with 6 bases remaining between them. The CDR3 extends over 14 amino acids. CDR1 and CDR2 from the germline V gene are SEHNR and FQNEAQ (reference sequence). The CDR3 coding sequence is TGTGCCAGCAGCTTAGTTCCCCCTAACTATGGCTACACCTTC. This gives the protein CASSLVPPNYGYTF.

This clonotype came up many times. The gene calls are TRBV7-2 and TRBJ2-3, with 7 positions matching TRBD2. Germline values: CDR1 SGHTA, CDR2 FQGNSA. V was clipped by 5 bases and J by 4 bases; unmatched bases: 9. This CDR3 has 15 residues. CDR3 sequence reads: CASSRTGTTPDTQYF. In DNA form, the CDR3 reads TGTGCCAGCAGCCGTACCGGGACTACACCAGATACGCAGTATTTT.

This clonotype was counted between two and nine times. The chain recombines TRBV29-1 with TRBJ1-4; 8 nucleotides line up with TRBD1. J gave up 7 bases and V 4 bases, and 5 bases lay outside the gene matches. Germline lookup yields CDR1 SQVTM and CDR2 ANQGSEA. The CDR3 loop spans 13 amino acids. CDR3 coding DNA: TGCAGCGTTGGGGACAGGTTTAGTGAAAAACTGTTTTTT. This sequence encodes CSVGDRFSEKLFF.

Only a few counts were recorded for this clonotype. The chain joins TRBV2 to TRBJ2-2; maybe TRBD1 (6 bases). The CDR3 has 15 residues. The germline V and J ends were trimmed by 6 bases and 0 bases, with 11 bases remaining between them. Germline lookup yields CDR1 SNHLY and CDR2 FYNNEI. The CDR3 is CASRGNRANTGELFF. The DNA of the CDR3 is TGTGCCAGCAGGGGGAACAGGGCGAACACCGGGGAGCTGTTTTTT.

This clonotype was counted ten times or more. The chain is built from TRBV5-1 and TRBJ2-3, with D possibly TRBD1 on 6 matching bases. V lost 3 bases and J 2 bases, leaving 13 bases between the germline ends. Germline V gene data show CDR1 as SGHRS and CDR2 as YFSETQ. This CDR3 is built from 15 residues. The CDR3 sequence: CASSSRQDITDTQYF. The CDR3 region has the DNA TGCGCCAGCAGCTCAAGACAGGATATCACAGATACGCAGTATTTT.